These 8 T cell receptor beta chains were sequenced from one sample in a study of early T cells in non-severe SARS-CoV-2 infection. Via MiXCR, TCRdb re-called the 5' RACE reads, giving one row per CDR3 protein. The data contain 40,000 to 60,000 distinct CDR3 sequences, 6.2% of them seen just once; the ten biggest clones take up around 7%. The input for sequencing was whole blood, taken at baseline. The receptor set was obtained from an adult who was a healthcare worker with PCR-confirmed SARS-CoV-2 infection or an uninfected control (not recorded which).

This clonotype showed up many times. The V and J genes are TRBV28 and TRBJ1-1; no clear D gene. With 7 bases removed from V and 9 bases from J, the gap between germline ends came to 15 bases. CDR3 length: 12 residues. Germline-derived CDR1 and CDR2 are MDHEN and SYDVKM. The CDR3 coding sequence is TGTGCCAGCACCACACCCGGGGTTCAAGCTTTCTTT. Its translation: CASTTPGVQAFF. The entire variable domain, with the rest obtained from reference TRBV28 and TRBJ1-1, is as follows: DVKVTQSSRYLVKRTGEKVFLECVQDMDHENMFWYRQDPGLGLRLIYFSYDVKMKEKGDIPEGYSVSREKKERFSLILESASTNQTSMYLCASTTPGVQAFFGQGTRLTVV.

This clonotype was observed at least ten times. V usage is TRBV10-3 and J usage is TRBJ2-1; D call uncertain. Trimming stripped 2 bases from V and 8 bases from J, with 7 bases between. Germline V gives CDR1 ENHRY, CDR2 SYGVKD. This CDR3 spans 12 amino acids. The CDR3, as DNA: TGTGCCATCAGTGAGACCAACTATGAGCAGTTCTTC. Amino acids: CAISETNYEQFF.

The table lists this clonotype with many counts. The chain has TRBV6-6 and TRBJ1-6; TRBD1 matches at 7 bases. CDR3 length equals 15 residues. After removal of 6 bases from V and 7 bases from J, the junction contained 9 bases not matched to a gene. CDR1 and CDR2 (germline): MNHNY, SVGAGI (reference sequence). The CDR3 region is CASRPNQGGNSPLHF. CDR3 sequence (DNA): TGTGCCAGCAGGCCGAACCAGGGGGGGAATTCACCCCTCCACTTT.

The CDR3 sequence: CASSQRGGRRQEQFF. CDR3 nucleotide sequence: TGTGCCAGCAGCCAAAGGGGGGGCAGGCGGCAAGAGCAGTTCTTC. The chain couples TRBV3-1 to TRBJ2-1; D is possibly TRBD2 (7 bases). CDR1 and CDR2 (germline): LGHDT, YNNKEL (reference sequence). The length of the CDR3 is 15 residues. The ends were cut back, 2 bases at V and 10 bases at J, with 18 bases in the middle.

This clonotype was found a few times. The chain recombines TRBV15 with TRBJ1-1, with 8 bases matching TRBD1. CDR3 length: 15 amino acids. With V trimmed by 1 base and J by 4 bases, 5 bases remained unmatched. CDR1 is LNHNV and CDR2 is YYDKDF in the germline V gene (reference sequence). The CDR3 sequence: CATSRAGGLGTEAFF. In DNA, the CDR3 is TGTGCCACCAGCAGAGCAGGGGGCCTGGGCACTGAAGCTTTCTTT.

This clonotype was seen a few times. This chain uses TRBV3-1 with TRBJ2-3, with D possibly matching TRBD2 (6 bases). The CDR3 is 15 residues long. The germline gives CDR1 LGHDT, CDR2 YNNKEL (reference sequence). V lost 2 bases and J lost 0, with 9 bases in between. The CDR3 nucleotides read TGTGCCAGCAGCCAATCGGGACTGAGCACAGATACGCAGTATTTT. It translates to CASSQSGLSTDTQYF.

In its sample, this clonotype was seen many times. J is TRBJ1-2 and V is TRBV5-1; D unclear. V lost 3 bases and J lost 7, with 16 bases in between. Looked up from germline, CDR1 is SGHRS and CDR2 is YFSETQ. This CDR3 is 14 amino acids long. CDR3 DNA: TGCGCCAGCAGCTCGTCATCGGATCCCTCTGGCTACACCTTC. This gives the protein CASSSSSDPSGYTF.

This clonotype showed up many times. The CDR3 sequence is CSAPDRATGNIQYF. In DNA form, the CDR3 reads TGCAGTGCACCGGACAGGGCGACGGGAAACATTCAGTACTTC. V and J are TRBV20-1 and TRBJ2-4; 8 bases match TRBD1. V lost 6 bases to trimming and J lost 6 bases; unmatched junction nucleotides: 10. This CDR3 is 14 amino acids long. From germline, CDR1 is DFQATT and CDR2 SNEGSKA (reference sequence).